The 8 T cell receptor beta chains in this list originate from one sample, sequenced in a study of T cell responses to AZD1222 COVID-19 vaccine. Assay used: immunoSEQ multiplex PCR; TCRdb lists only in-frame clones, some missing. The top ten hold under 7.5% of the sample, which has approximately 77,000 clones, around 92% seen once. This sample comprised peripheral blood, obtained on day 0 of MenACWY control vaccination. The source is an adult in good health.

The chain has TRBV7-8 and TRBJ2-7; 7 nucleotides align to TRBD1. Looked up from germline, CDR1 is SGHVS and CDR2 is FQNEAQ. V was pared by 2 bases and J by 3 bases, with 4 bases of the junction left unmatched. The CDR3 is 14 residues long. CDR3 DNA: TGTGCCAGCAGCTTAAGGACAGGACTCTACGAGCAGTACTTC. This sequence encodes CASSLRTGLYEQYF. The full variable domain, in which reference TRBV7-8 and TRBJ2-7 provide the parts outside the CDR3, is GAGVSQSPRYKVAKRGQDVALRCDPISGHVSLFWYQQALGQGPEFLTYFQNEAQLDKSGLPSDRFFAERPEGSVSTLKIQRTQQEDSAVYLCASSLRTGLYEQYFGPGTRLTVT.

The genes are TRBV7-9 and TRBJ1-1; tentatively, D is TRBD1 (6 bases). Looked up from germline, CDR1 is SEHNR and CDR2 is FQNEAQ (reference sequence). V dropped 5 bases and J dropped 4 bases, with 17 bases sitting between them. This CDR3 spans 15 amino acids. CDR3 sequence reads: CASSATQGPSTEAFF. Here the CDR3 DNA reads TGTGCCAGCAGCGCGACCCAGGGGCCCTCCACTGAAGCTTTCTTT.

The chain combines TRBV19 with TRBJ2-2, with 11 bases fitting TRBD2. The germline V gene encodes CDR1 LNHDA and CDR2 SQIVND (reference sequence). The CDR3 consists of 17 residues. Trimming took 1 base from V and 1 from J; bases not matched to a gene: 2. CDR3 bases: TGTGCCAGTAGTATAGGACTAGCGGGAATGAACACCGGGGAGCTGTTTTTT. Translated, it gives CASSIGLAGMNTGELFF.

This clone has only a few counts. The chain carries TRBV9 and TRBJ2-7; the D is unclear. Germline V gives CDR1 SGDLS, CDR2 YYNGEE. V was trimmed by 4 bases and J by 2 bases, leaving 13 bases between them. There are 14 residues in the CDR3. CDR3 residues: CASSRTDRTYEQYF. The CDR3 region has the DNA TGTGCCAGCAGCCGAACGGATCGTACCTACGAGCAGTACTTC.

V usage is TRBV28 and J usage is TRBJ1-2; 8 nucleotides agree with TRBD1. The CDR3 spans 12 residues. The germline V gene has CDR1 MDHEN and CDR2 SYDVKM. V lost 8 bases and J lost 3; bases outside the gene matches: 2. In DNA, the CDR3 is TGTGCCAGCCGACAGGGGCACTATGGCTACACCTTC. Protein product: CASRQGHYGYTF.

V and J are TRBV5-1 and TRBJ2-7; 8 positions match TRBD1. V lost 6 bases, J lost 2 bases, and 7 bases stayed unmatched. The germline CDR1 and CDR2 sequences are SGHRS and YFSETQ. The CDR3 is made up of 14 amino acids. DNA of the CDR3: TGCGCCAGCAAGGCAGGGGGCTCAACCTACGAGCAGTACTTC. The encoded protein is CASKAGGSTYEQYF. The variable domain in full, completed from reference TRBV5-1 and TRBJ2-7, reads KAGVTQTPRYLIKTRGQQVTLSCSPISGHRSVSWYQQTPGQGLQFLFEYFSETQRNKGNFPGRFSGRQFSNSRSEMNVSTLELGDSALYLCASKAGGSTYEQYFGPGTRLTVT.

V is TRBV28 and J is TRBJ1-2; D gene uncertain. The V and J ends lost 8 bases and 5 bases respectively, with 24 bases between them. The CDR3 loop spans 16 amino acids. Germline assignment: CDR1 MDHEN and CDR2 SYDVKM. The CDR3 DNA sequence: TGTGCCAGCGGAACCCTGAGAGGGCGCTTCTCTTATGGCTACACCTTC. Its translation is CASGTLRGRFSYGYTF.

The V gene is TRBV9, the J gene TRBJ1-3, with D unclear. The V end lost 1 base, the J end lost 4 bases, and 3 bases lay between the germline ends. CDR1 is SGDLS and CDR2 is YYNGEE in the germline V gene. The CDR3 is 12 amino acids. CDR3 sequence (DNA): TGTGCCAGCAGCGTACAAGGAAACACCATATATTTT. Translated: CASSVQGNTIYF.